This TCR beta chain appears in the sequencing data of a study of cytomegalovirus exposure and HLA in healthy donors (dated by TCRdb to about 2017). For the wider study: An earlier analysis of about 560 of the donors reported approximately 280 Gb of sequence data and around 100 million unique TCR beta sequences obtained from approximately 180 million T cells. An early release that covered 500 to 800 HLA-typed donors contained approximately 300 gigabases of sequencing data and tens of millions of unique TCR sequences. Of the roughly 430 genotyped donors, approximately 83% fell in the genetic ancestry cluster associated with self-reported Caucasian donors. The study aimed to test whether cataloging public T cell receptors could reveal signatures of past pathogen exposure. Using immunosequencing, the study profiled T cell repertoires from about 610 subjects and related those repertoires to cytomegalovirus serostatus. In addition to the first cohort of hundreds of subjects, a separate validation cohort of under 150 different subjects was used. To predict cytomegalovirus infection status, the study brought together high-throughput TCR immunosequencing, statistical association of individual TCRs with disease status, and machine learning. To study patterns of TCR occurrence, a later analysis re-analyzed previously published TCR beta repertoires from 666 donors and added high-resolution HLA genotyping. The later analysis used no new phenotypic data to find candidate immune exposures, relying instead on TCR beta sequences and their occurrence across donors. An earlier analysis of about 600 of the donors used high-throughput TCR beta sequencing to judge whether each TCR beta V gene segment behaved as functional or pseudogenic. Donor age, sex, ethnicity and CMV serostatus were collected together with the repertoire data. A later genetic analysis took genome-wide SNP genotypes for about 55% of the 666 donors and used that subset as a discovery cohort. All discovery cohort repertoires had been generated on a single sequencing platform. Both class I and class II loci were covered by HLA typing, at four-digit resolution. The number of donors typed differed by locus, with about 629-640 for A, B, C, DRB1 and DQB1, 522 for DQA1, about 610 for DPA1, and some 470 for DPB1. About five DR-DQ haplotypes were handled as single units for association and clustering, since linkage in the cohort was strong. On average, roughly 240,000 unique TCR beta nucleotide sequences were sequenced per donor among about 400 genotyped donors of the cohort, with roughly 20% of those sequences being non-productive. What the study reported, not specific to this receptor: According to a later analysis, most CMV-associated TCR beta chains appeared to be HLA-restricted, and the HLA associations seemed to be driven largely by CMV exposure. Some IMGT-functional V segments, including TRBV6-2 and TRBV6-3, could not be distinguished by the 87-base-pair reads and were therefore excluded. Broadly in line with IMGT annotations, most TCR beta V segments showed up in productive rearrangements about 87% or about 30% of the time in an earlier analysis of around 600 of the donors. HLA typing was unavailable for some donors at each locus, so association tests used only the typed subset. Immune exposure information for the cohort was limited to CMV serostatus. A few of the identified cytomegalovirus-associated TCR beta chains were confirmed in vitro to be specific for cytomegalovirus antigens. In both the original and validation cohorts, the classifier was reported to diagnose cytomegalovirus status with high specificity and sensitivity. The authors suggested that the approach could potentially be extended to other disease states and immunological phenotypes. At a false discovery rate of 0.05, a later analysis linked 16,951 TCR beta sequences to specific HLA alleles. In a later analysis, HLA-associated TCR beta chains were found to be more clonally expanded and to have lower generation probabilities than equally common non-associated chains. According to a later analysis, parvovirus B19, influenza, CMV and Epstein-Barr virus appeared linked to several top co-occurrence clusters. According to a later analysis, TCR association rates differed among HLA loci, with DRB1 alleles showing the most associated TCRs and HLA-C alleles showing the fewest. V-gene and J-gene trimming of TCR beta chains was associated with a missense DCLRE1C variant in a later genetic analysis, and the association was replicated in an independent cohort. The cohort was sequenced for TCR beta chains only, and without alpha or paired-chain data the features that could be detected were limited. Linkage disequilibrium might explain the correlated functional status among segregating V segments, but an unknown experimental factor could not be excluded. About 17 rarely observed V segments, including chromosome 9 orphons, were excluded from the earlier analysis of approximately 500 of the donors because counts were too low. Strong co-occurrence of HLA alleles, especially DR and DQ, made assigning TCR associations to individual alleles difficult. A total of 150 to 200 TCR beta chains were listed by the study as associated with cytomegalovirus. A later genetic analysis reported fewer N-insertions in productive TCRs among donors in an Asian-associated ancestry cluster than the 666-donor mean. A further reported finding was that TCR beta sequences accurately predicted the HLA-A and HLA-B alleles for most subjects in the first cohort. While some public TCRs were present in many individuals, most TCR sequences turned up only very rarely across donors. A cluster of highly shared sequence variants was judged likely to be a technical artifact of the sequencing pipeline. Presence/absence analyses assumed roughly uniform sequencing depth across donors, an assumption that may not hold.

The junction carries 17 bases between V and J, which are trimmed by 3 bases and 4 bases respectively. Including the terminal cysteine and phenylalanine, the CDR3 comprises 16 residues. The sequence is cut down to CDR3 DNA, 48 bases in frame from base 1. From a lookup of the germline V gene, CDR1 and CDR2 are SGHTA and FQGNSA. For this clone: The target of this receptor is not known. No base-level quality is on record; no much larger clone is a single base apart.

Library construction relied on the immunoSEQ multiplex PCR assay. For the multiplex PCR, a mixture combining 60 forward primers for TCR Vbeta segments and 13 reverse primers for TCR Jbeta segments was used. The CDR3 region of rearranged TCR beta genes was amplified from genomic DNA by a multiplex PCR assay. The amplified TCR beta libraries were sequenced on the Illumina HiSeq System as 87-base-pair reads. On the study's bioinformatics: In a later analysis, around 80 million unique TCR beta chains were counted across the approximately 620 repertoires, and about 9.9 million of these chains were shared by at least two donors. To remove PCR and sequencing errors, raw reads were error-corrected and collapsed into unique sequences using a nearest-neighbor algorithm that merged closely related sequences. CDR3 sequences were aligned to IMGT reference sequences to assign V, D and J gene segments. For a sequence to be retained, a match of at least six nucleotides was required to both a V gene segment and a J gene segment. Rearrangements were called productive when the CDR3 lacked stop codons and stayed in frame with V and J; all others were non-productive. Following IMGT convention, CDR3 was defined as the stretch from the second conserved V-encoded cysteine to the conserved J-encoded phenylalanine. The earlier analysis of some 550 of the donors excluded any sequence lacking an unambiguous match to a single V gene segment. An earlier analysis of roughly 590 of the donors called V segments functional above 56.7% productive rearrangements and segregating when the between-donor standard deviation exceeded 5%. A statistical classification framework was developed to diagnose cytomegalovirus status using the catalog of TCR beta chain sequences. A later analysis assigned V and J genes by comparing TCR nucleotide sequences with IMGT/GENE-DB human TR gene sequences. The TCRdist pipeline was used in a later analysis to assign CDR3 sequences and most-parsimonious VDJ recombination scenarios. In a later analysis, each TCR beta chain was defined by its CDR3 amino acid sequence together with its V-gene family, and reads lacking a unique V-gene family were excluded. In a later analysis, 450 to 600 highly shared, low-generation-probability nucleotide sequences were removed to address suspected cross-contamination and a sequencing artifact. For each public chain, a later analysis derived a clonal expansion index from normalized ranks of inferred template counts within each repertoire. A later analysis computed generation probabilities with a VDJ recombination model fitted to out-of-frame rearrangements, and checked the results against IGoR. In a later analysis, TCR-TCR, TCR-HLA and TCR-CMV co-occurrence was scored with hypergeometric tests, and a repertoire-size bias correction was applied to TCR pairs. False discovery rates were estimated in a later analysis by permuting HLA or CMV assignments 20 times. In a later analysis, co-occurring TCRs were grouped using DBSCAN, and TCRdist sequence similarity was added for clustering within HLA-allele-positive subsets. For co-occurrence clustering, repertoires with fewer than 30,000 or more than 120,000 public chains were excluded, along with five or six repertoires with anomalous nucleotide sharing. What TCRdb holds here is the immuneACCESS table cut down to in-frame rearrangements. Part of the clones is not present; checked against another copy, under half of the missing clones reflect an unresolved V gene, and the others are unexplained. The D gene and trimming were derived from the DNA, and the V and J assignments and clone size from that table. The sample table records some 240,000 clones; around 73% of these occur just once. The ten largest make up around 4% of the sample.

In total, approximately 690 healthy bone marrow donors made up the cohort. At the time of sampling, every cohort member was nominally healthy, though immune exposures that went unrecorded were likely present. The donor tested CMV seronegative and was one of the 352 seronegative cohort members. A peripheral blood sample was provided by each donor, and peripheral blood mononuclear cells were used for TCR beta sequencing. Genomic DNA was extracted from the blood cell samples with the Qiagen DNeasy Blood Extraction Kit. The chain joins TRBV7-2 to TRBJ2-3, with no confident D gene call. Sample: PBMCs. The clonotype was recovered from a male donor in good health and CMV-seronegative. The DNA sequence is as follows: TGTGCCAGCAGCTTCCTCGGAGTTGGTCTCTCAGATACGCAGTATTTT. Translation gives CASSFLGVGLSDTQYF.